The 16 T cell receptor beta chains in this list originate from one sample, sequenced in a study of T cell clonality in common variable immunodeficiency. Study-wide results and limits: Common variable immunodeficiency TCR beta sequences reportedly had fewer deletions and N-nucleotide insertions.

Data came from immunoSEQ multiplex PCR; TCRdb stores just in-frame clones and leaves some out. The repertoire yields under 25,000 clones, none seen only once; the top ten contain 6% to 7%. These TCRs are of unknown antigen specificity. Sequencing input: peripheral blood mononuclear cells. The receptors were gathered from a human donor with common variable immunodeficiency.

This clone was counted a few times. The missing CDR3 end, 3 residues past where the read stops, is filled in from the germline J gene. The V and J genes are TRBV29-1 and TRBJ2-7; unclear D gene. The CDR3 is made up of 12 amino acids. Germline CDR1 SQVTM, CDR2 ANQGSEA. V was cut by 4 bases and J by 3 bases, with 10 bases left in between. The CDR3 region is CSVGQTLYEQYF. The sequenced CDR3 bases are TGCAGCGTTGGACAAACTCTCTACGAG.

In its sample, this clone was seen a few times. The read falls 3 residues short of the CDR3 end, and the missing part is taken from the germline J gene. J is TRBJ2-1 and V is TRBV19; D not certain. Trimming took off 0 bases at V and 1 base at J, with 7 bases between the two ends. CDR1 is LNHDA, CDR2 SQIVND, per germline (reference sequence). This CDR3 has 15 amino acids. The sequenced CDR3 bases are TGTGCCAGTAGTATAGACCGCGGTTCCTACAATGAG. Protein sequence: CASSIDRGSYNE. The full CDR3 protein reads CASSIDRGSYNEQFF.

CDR3 DNA, as far as it was read: TGTGCCAGCAGCCCGACAGCACCGGGGGTTGAAAAA. It specifies CASSPTAPGVEK. The whole CDR3 is CASSPTAPGVEKLFF. This chain uses TRBV7-6 with TRBJ1-4; weak D call: TRBD1 (5 bases). The CDR3 goes on 3 residues after the read ends, and that part is filled in from the germline J gene. Germline CDR1 and CDR2: SGHVS and FNYEAQ. V was cut by 5 bases and J by 7 bases, with 17 bases left in between. The CDR3 is 15 residues long.

This clone is labeled as medium-sized. The CDR3 loop reads CAWSVPGSYNSPLHF. The CDR3 DNA, read in part, is TGTGCCTGGAGTGTACCAGGGAGTTATAATTCACCC. This sequence joins TRBV30 and TRBJ1-6, with D perhaps TRBD1 (5 bases). The read is 3 residues too short to cover the CDR3 end, so that end is filled in from the germline J gene. V shed 0 bases and J shed 4 bases, with 10 bases lying between them. The CDR3 has 15 residues. CDR1 is GTSNPN, CDR2 SVGIG, per germline (reference sequence).

Ten or more counts support this clone. The read terminates 3 residues ahead of where the CDR3 ends, so the germline J gene completes it. The chain combines TRBV7-9 with TRBJ1-1, with D possibly matching TRBD1 (6 bases). From germline, CDR1 is SEHNR and CDR2 FQNEAQ (reference sequence). V was trimmed by 5 bases and J by 6 bases, leaving 10 bases between them. CDR3 length equals 12 residues. The CDR3 sequence is CASSRAGAEAFF. CDR3 bases read: TGTGCCAGCAGCAGAGCAGGGGCTGAA.

Ten or more counts support this clone. The DNA read from the CDR3 is TGTGCCAGCAGCTTAGTAGGGGAAGAGACC. This encodes CASSLVGEET. The entire CDR3 protein reads CASSLVGEETQYF. The chain combines TRBV7-3 with TRBJ2-5, with D possibly TRBD1 on 5 matching bases. The read gets to within 3 residues of the CDR3 end, and the germline J gene fills in the rest. Trimming pared 2 bases from V and 3 bases from J, leaving 7 bases between. The CDR3 covers 13 residues. CDR1 is SGHTA and CDR2 is FQGTGA in the germline V gene.

This clone was seen a few times. The read terminates 3 residues ahead of where the CDR3 ends, so the germline J gene completes it. J is TRBJ2-1 and V is TRBV2, with 9 bases identical to TRBD2. The germline V gene has CDR1 SNHLY and CDR2 FYNNEI. V lost 6 bases, J lost 9 bases, and 9 bases stayed unmatched. The CDR3 length is 14 residues. CDR3 region: CASRGLAGVTEQFF. Partial CDR3 DNA: TGTGCCAGCAGAGGGTTAGCGGGAGTTACTGAG.

As regards this clone: Read sequence stops 3 residues before the CDR3 end, and the germline J gene provides the missing end. V is TRBV19 and J is TRBJ2-7; D is possibly TRBD1 (6 bases). Germline V CDR1 and CDR2: LNHDA, SQIVND (reference sequence). V lost 4 bases and J 6 bases, leaving 10 bases between the germline ends. CDR3 size: 12 residues. The covered CDR3 bases are TGTGCCAGTAGTAACAGGGTTGGCGAG. As protein: CASSNRVGE. The whole CDR3 protein reads CASSNRVGEQYF.

This clone was observed at least ten times. The read falls 3 residues short of the CDR3 end, and the missing part is taken from the germline J gene. The chain recombines TRBV5-1 with TRBJ1-1; D possibly corresponds to TRBD1 (5 bases). V was trimmed by 3 bases and J by 6 bases, leaving 18 bases between them. The germline CDR1 and CDR2 sequences are SGHRS and YFSETQ. This CDR3 spans 15 amino acids. Incomplete CDR3 DNA: TGCGCCAGCAGCTCGGGTCTTGGGGACTGGGCTGAA. Translating gives CASSSGLGDWAE. In full, the CDR3 reads CASSSGLGDWAEAFF.

This clone occurred many times. Read data end 3 residues before the CDR3 end; the end is taken from the germline J gene. The genes are TRBV7-3 and TRBJ2-3, with D maybe TRBD1 (5 bases). Trimming pared 0 bases from V and 1 base from J, leaving 17 bases between. From germline, CDR1 is SGHTA and CDR2 FQGTGA. The CDR3 is made up of 18 amino acids. The CDR3 DNA, read in part, is TGTGCCAGCAGCTTAACGGGTCAGGTGTCCAGGGGCACAGATACG. This gives the protein CASSLTGQVSRGTDT. The CDR3 reads in full as CASSLTGQVSRGTDTQYF.

In this sample, this clone turned up a few times. Read data end 3 residues before the CDR3 end; the end is taken from the germline J gene. V usage is TRBV7-6 and J usage is TRBJ2-3, with 9 bases lining up with TRBD1. V trimming: 4 bases; J trimming: 1 base; junction bases outside the gene matches: 3. Germline-derived CDR1 and CDR2 are SGHVS and FNYEAQ. This CDR3 has 15 residues. CDR3 residues: CASSSRTGGTDTQYF. CDR3 DNA, as far as it was read: TGTGCCAGCAGCTCTCGGACAGGGGGCACAGATACG.

This clone was detected ten times or more. The CDR3 end lies 3 residues beyond the end of the read and is filled in from the germline J gene. The J gene is TRBJ1-1, the V gene TRBV7-8, with D perhaps matching TRBD1 (6 bases). The CDR3 is made up of 14 amino acids. From germline, CDR1 is SGHVS and CDR2 FQNEAQ. V lost 5 bases and J lost 4, with 14 bases in between. Incomplete CDR3 DNA: TGTGCCAGCAGCCTGGGGGCGCCGACCACTGAA. Translating it yields CASSLGAPTTE. The whole CDR3 sequence reads CASSLGAPTTEAFF. The full variable domain, its missing parts supplied by reference TRBV7-8 and TRBJ1-1, is GAGVSQSPRYKVAKRGQDVALRCDPISGHVSLFWYQQALGQGPEFLTYFQNEAQLDKSGLPSDRFFAERPEGSVSTLKIQRTQQEDSAVYLCASSLGAPTTEAFFGQGTRLTVV.

This clone was seen more than once but under ten times. The DNA ends 3 residues before the CDR3 does, and the rest of the CDR3 is filled in from the germline J gene. The chain couples TRBV11-1 to TRBJ2-6; D may be TRBD1 (6 bases). This CDR3 region has 15 residues. Trimming took off 2 bases at V and 3 bases at J, with 8 bases between the two ends. The germline V gene encodes CDR1 SGHAT and CDR2 FQDESV (reference sequence). The CDR3 bases that were read are TGTGCCAGCAGCTTACAACAGGGTGGGGCCAACGTC. Translating gives CASSLQQGGANV. The full CDR3 is CASSLQQGGANVLTF.

In its sample, this clone was seen many times. The read finishes 3 residues shy of the CDR3 end, and the germline J gene is used to complete it. The chain carries TRBV18 and TRBJ1-2, with D tentatively TRBD1 (5 bases). CDR3 length: 15 amino acids. V was shortened by 3 bases and J by 0 bases, with 11 bases between the two germline ends. Germline CDR1 and CDR2: KGHSH and LQKENI. This chain's CDR3 is CASSPQDTSNYGYTF. The CDR3 bases that were read are TGTGCCAGCTCACCCCAGGACACTTCTAACTATGGC.

In this sample, this clone turned up a few times. From the germline J gene comes the end of the CDR3, since the read stops 3 residues before it. The genes are TRBV19 and TRBJ1-2; possibly TRBD1 for D (5 bases). Per germline, CDR1 LNHDA and CDR2 SQIVND (reference sequence). Trimming cost V 5 bases and J 4 bases, with 17 bases left between them. There are 15 residues in the CDR3. The sequenced CDR3 bases are TGTGCCAGTAGTGGCCAGGGCCATCTTGTCTATGGC. This codes for CASSGQGHLVYG. The complete CDR3 reads CASSGQGHLVYGYTF.

Turning to this clone: A read error may account for a junction end that differs from germline. The CDR3 end falls 3 residues outside the read, so it is completed with the germline J gene. The V gene is TRBV7-7, the J gene TRBJ2-2; D might be TRBD2 (5 bases). The CDR3 totals 14 residues. Germline lookup yields CDR1 SSHAT and CDR2 FNYEAQ (reference sequence). The CDR3 bases that were read are TGTGCTAGCAGCTTAGGACTGAACACCGGGGAG. Its translation is CASSLGLNTGE. The entire CDR3 protein reads CASSLGLNTGELFF.